Listed below are T cell receptor beta chains from one sample, sequenced in a study of T cells expressing NK-cell markers. For each CDR3 protein, TCRdb gives one entry from its re-call of the 5' RACE reads, without DNA. The table lists some 110,000 distinct CDR3 sequences, with around 20% in the top ten. The material sequenced was blood T cells: a sorted CD56 or NKG2C T cell subset, CD4+ or CD8+ T cells, or bulk PBMC T cells (not recorded which). Receptor source: a woman aged 18-70 years in good health. Both conserved end residues are part of each CDR3.

j_gene: TRBJ2-5
v_gene: TRBV11-2
CDR3aa: CASSLVLDAPRETQYF

j_gene: TRBJ2-1
v_gene: TRBV15
CDR3aa: CATSGTSGGYNEQFF

j_gene: TRBJ2-7
v_gene: TRBV6-5
CDR3aa: CASSYAYEQYF

j_gene: TRBJ1-5
v_gene: TRBV29-1
CDR3aa: CSVEGGGQPQHF

j_gene: TRBJ1-5
v_gene: TRBV6-1
CDR3aa: CASSPRWGSNQPQHF

j_gene: TRBJ2-7
v_gene: TRBV28
CDR3aa: CASSLGTGQEQYF

j_gene: TRBJ2-7
v_gene: TRBV19
CDR3aa: CATLGGHEQYF

j_gene: TRBJ2-5
v_gene: TRBV12-3/TRBV12-4
CDR3aa: CASSFNPEQTQYF

j_gene: TRBJ2-1
v_gene: TRBV20-1
CDR3aa: CSAIPEAGGTYNEQFF

j_gene: TRBJ1-1
v_gene: TRBV30
CDR3aa: CAWNVQPNTEAFF

j_gene: TRBJ2-1
v_gene: TRBV5-6
CDR3aa: CASSLVAADEQFF

j_gene: TRBJ2-3
v_gene: TRBV7-9
CDR3aa: CASSHMTGDTQYF

j_gene: TRBJ2-1
v_gene: TRBV20-1
CDR3aa: CSAREEGGYNEQFF

j_gene: TRBJ1-1
v_gene: TRBV7-3
CDR3aa: CASSLGQGAIDTEAFF

j_gene: TRBJ2-3
v_gene: TRBV29-1
CDR3aa: CSVDRVGGTDTQYF

j_gene: TRBJ1-2
v_gene: TRBV7-9
CDR3aa: CASSITTGPLGYGYTF

j_gene: TRBJ2-4
v_gene: TRBV9
CDR3aa: CASSVDRNKNIQYF

j_gene: TRBJ2-5
v_gene: TRBV12-3/TRBV12-4
CDR3aa: CASSLRQAETQYF

j_gene: TRBJ1-1
v_gene: TRBV9
CDR3aa: CASSAGGTGVAEAFF

j_gene: TRBJ2-3
v_gene: TRBV7-2
CDR3aa: CASSLAPEASGRTRTSYF

j_gene: TRBJ2-3
v_gene: TRBV5-5
CDR3aa: CASGIPGLGGPDTQYF

j_gene: TRBJ2-3
v_gene: TRBV20-1
CDR3aa: CSARDLDTDTQYF

j_gene: TRBJ1-1
v_gene: TRBV6-1
CDR3aa: CASNDRAEVNTEAFF

j_gene: TRBJ2-1
v_gene: TRBV11-3
CDR3aa: CASSLGDYNEQFF

j_gene: TRBJ1-4
v_gene: TRBV28
CDR3aa: CASSSSGGGANEKLFF

j_gene: TRBJ1-1
v_gene: TRBV20-1
CDR3aa: CSAPGPMNTEAFF

j_gene: TRBJ2-2
v_gene: TRBV29-1
CDR3aa: CSVEANTGELFF

j_gene: TRBJ2-2
v_gene: TRBV5-4
CDR3aa: CASSPFGQGVTGELFF

j_gene: TRBJ1-5
v_gene: TRBV20-1
CDR3aa: CSAGGDRERYSNQPQHF